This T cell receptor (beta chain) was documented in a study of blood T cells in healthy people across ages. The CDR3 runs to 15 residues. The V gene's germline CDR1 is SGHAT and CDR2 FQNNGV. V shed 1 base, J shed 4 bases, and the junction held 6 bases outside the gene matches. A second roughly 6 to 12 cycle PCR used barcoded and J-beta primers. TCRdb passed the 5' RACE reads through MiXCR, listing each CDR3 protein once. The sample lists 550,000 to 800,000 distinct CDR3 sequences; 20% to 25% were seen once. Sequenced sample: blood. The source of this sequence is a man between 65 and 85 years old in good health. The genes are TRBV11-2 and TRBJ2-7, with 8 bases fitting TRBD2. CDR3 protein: CASSLAQTSEYEQYF. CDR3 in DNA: TGTGCCAGCAGCTTAGCCCAGACTAGCGAATACGAGCAGTACTTC.